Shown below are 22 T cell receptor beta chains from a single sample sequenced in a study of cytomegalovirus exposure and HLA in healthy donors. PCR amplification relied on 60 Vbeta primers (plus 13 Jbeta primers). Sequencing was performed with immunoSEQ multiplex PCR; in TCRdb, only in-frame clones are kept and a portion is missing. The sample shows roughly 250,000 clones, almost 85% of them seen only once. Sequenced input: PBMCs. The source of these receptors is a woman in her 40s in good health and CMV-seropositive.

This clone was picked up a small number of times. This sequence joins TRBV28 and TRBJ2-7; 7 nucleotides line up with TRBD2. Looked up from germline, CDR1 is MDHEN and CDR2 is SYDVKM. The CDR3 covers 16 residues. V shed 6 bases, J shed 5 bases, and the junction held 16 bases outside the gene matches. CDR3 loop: CASSLTMGVGGDEQYF. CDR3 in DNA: TGTGCCAGCAGCCTCACCATGGGCGTGGGGGGGGACGAGCAGTACTTC.

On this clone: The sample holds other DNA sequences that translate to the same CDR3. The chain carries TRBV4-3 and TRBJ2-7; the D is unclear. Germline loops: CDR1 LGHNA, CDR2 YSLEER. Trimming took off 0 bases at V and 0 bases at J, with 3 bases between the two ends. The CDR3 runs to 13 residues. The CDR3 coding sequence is TGCGCCAGCAGCCAAGATAGCTCCTACGAGCAGTACTTC. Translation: CASSQDSSYEQYF.

The DNA for the CDR3 is TGTGCCAGCAGTTACTCGGGGGGAGGGTTATACAATGAGCAGTTCTTC. Translating it yields CASSYSGGGLYNEQFF. The chain joins TRBV6-6 to TRBJ2-1; 7 positions match TRBD2. V shed 0 bases and J 4 bases; nucleotides not matched to a gene: 6. This CDR3 has 16 amino acids. Germline V gene data show CDR1 as MNHNY and CDR2 as SVGAGI (reference sequence).

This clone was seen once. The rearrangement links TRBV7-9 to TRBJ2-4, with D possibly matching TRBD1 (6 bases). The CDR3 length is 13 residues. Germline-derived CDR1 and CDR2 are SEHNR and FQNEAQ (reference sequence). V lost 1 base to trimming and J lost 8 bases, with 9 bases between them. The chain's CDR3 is CASSLGGRDIQYF. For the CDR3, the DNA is TGTGCCAGCAGCTTAGGGGGGCGCGACATTCAGTACTTC. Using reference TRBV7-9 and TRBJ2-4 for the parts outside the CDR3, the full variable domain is DTGVSQNPRHKITKRGQNVTFRCDPISEHNRLYWYRQTLGQGPEFLTYFQNEAQLEKSRLLSDRFSAERPKGSFSTLEIQRTEQGDSAMYLCASSLGGRDIQYFGAGTRLSVL.

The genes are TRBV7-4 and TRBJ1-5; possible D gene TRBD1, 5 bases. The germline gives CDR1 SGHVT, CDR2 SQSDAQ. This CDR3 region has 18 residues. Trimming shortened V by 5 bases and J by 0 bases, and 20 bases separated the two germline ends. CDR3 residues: CASSTNGGSPDSNQPQHF. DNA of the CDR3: TGTGCCAGCAGCACAAACGGGGGGTCCCCCGATAGCAATCAGCCCCAGCATTTT.

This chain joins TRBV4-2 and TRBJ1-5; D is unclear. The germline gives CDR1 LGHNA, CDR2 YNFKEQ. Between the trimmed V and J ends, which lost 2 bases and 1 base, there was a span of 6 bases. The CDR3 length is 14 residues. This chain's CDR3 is CASSQLQSNQPQHF. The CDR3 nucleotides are TGTGCCAGCAGCCAACTACAGAGCAATCAGCCCCAGCATTTT.

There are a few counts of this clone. DNA for the CDR3: TGTGCCTGGAGTGTACGAGGGCGCGGAAATTATGGCTACACCTTC. Amino acid sequence: CAWSVRGRGNYGYTF. The chain combines TRBV30 with TRBJ1-2; no definite D call. Trimming shortened V by 0 bases and J by 5 bases, and 16 bases separated the two germline ends. The CDR3 length is 15 residues. Germline V gene lookup returns CDR1 GTSNPN and CDR2 SVGIG (reference sequence).

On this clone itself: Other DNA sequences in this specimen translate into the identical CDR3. The CDR3 region is CASSFNYNEQFF. The DNA for the CDR3 is TGTGCCAGCAGCTTTAATTACAATGAGCAGTTCTTC. The V and J genes are TRBV7-9 and TRBJ2-1; unclear D gene. Trimming took off 3 bases at V and 4 bases at J, with 4 bases between the two ends. CDR1 is SEHNR and CDR2 is FQNEAQ in the germline V gene (reference sequence). The CDR3 sequence is 12 residues long.

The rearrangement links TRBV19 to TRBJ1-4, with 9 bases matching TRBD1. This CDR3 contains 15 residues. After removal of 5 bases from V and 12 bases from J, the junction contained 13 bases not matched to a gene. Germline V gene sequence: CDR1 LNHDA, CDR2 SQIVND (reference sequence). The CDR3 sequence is CASSPDRGGHDELFF. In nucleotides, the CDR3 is TGTGCCAGTAGTCCCGACAGGGGGGGGCATGATGAACTGTTTTTT.

The DNA for the CDR3 is TGCGCCAGCAGCTTGGGAGGCGGGAGTACATACGAGCAGTACTTC. Translating gives CASSLGGGSTYEQYF. The V and J genes are TRBV5-1 and TRBJ2-7; TRBD2 aligns across 7 bases. V lost 0 bases to trimming and J lost 4 bases; unmatched junction nucleotides: 7. Germline V gives CDR1 SGHRS, CDR2 YFSETQ. CDR3 length: 15 amino acids.

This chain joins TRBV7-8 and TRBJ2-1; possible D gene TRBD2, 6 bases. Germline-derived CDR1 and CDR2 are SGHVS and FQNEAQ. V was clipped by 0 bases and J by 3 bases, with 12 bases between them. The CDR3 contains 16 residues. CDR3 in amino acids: CASSLAPGVGYNEQFF. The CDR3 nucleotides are TGTGCCAGCAGCTTAGCACCGGGAGTTGGCTACAATGAGCAGTTCTTC.

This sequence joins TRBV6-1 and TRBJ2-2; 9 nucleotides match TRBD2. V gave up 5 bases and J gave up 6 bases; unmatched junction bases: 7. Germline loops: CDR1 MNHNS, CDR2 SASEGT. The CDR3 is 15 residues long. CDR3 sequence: CASSPRSGRSGELFF. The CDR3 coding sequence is TGTGCCAGCAGTCCTCGGAGCGGGAGGTCCGGGGAGCTGTTTTTT.

CDR3 sequence (DNA): TGTGCCAGCAGTTGGGGAGGAATAGGGGGACAGCCCTACGAGCAGTACTTC. Its translation is CASSWGGIGGQPYEQYF. The chain combines TRBV27 with TRBJ2-7; a weak D match, TRBD1 (7 bases). Trimming removed 4 bases at V and 2 bases at J, with 21 bases between. This CDR3 has 17 residues. Germline loops: CDR1 MNHEY, CDR2 SMNVEV (reference sequence).

The CDR3 DNA reads as TGTGCCAGCAGTTACTTAAGCGGGAGGGGCCCCTACGAGCAGTACTTC. Residues: CASSYLSGRGPYEQYF. This chain joins TRBV6-5 and TRBJ2-7; 10 bases fit TRBD2. The CDR3 extends over 16 amino acids. Germline V lookup: CDR1 MNHEY, CDR2 SVGAGI. J lost 2 bases, V lost 1 base, and 5 bases had no gene match.

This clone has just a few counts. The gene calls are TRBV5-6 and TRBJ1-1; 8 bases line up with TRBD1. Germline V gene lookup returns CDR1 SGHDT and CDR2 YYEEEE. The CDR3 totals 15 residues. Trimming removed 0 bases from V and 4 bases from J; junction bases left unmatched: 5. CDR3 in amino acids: CASSLVDRDGTEAFF. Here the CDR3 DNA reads TGTGCCAGCAGCTTGGTGGACAGGGATGGCACTGAAGCTTTCTTT.

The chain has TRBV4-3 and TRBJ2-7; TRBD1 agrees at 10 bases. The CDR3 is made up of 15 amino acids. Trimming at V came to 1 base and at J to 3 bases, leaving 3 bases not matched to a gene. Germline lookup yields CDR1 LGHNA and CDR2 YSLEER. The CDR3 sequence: CASSQVGQGYYEQYF. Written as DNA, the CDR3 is TGCGCCAGCAGCCAAGTGGGACAGGGGTACTACGAGCAGTACTTC.

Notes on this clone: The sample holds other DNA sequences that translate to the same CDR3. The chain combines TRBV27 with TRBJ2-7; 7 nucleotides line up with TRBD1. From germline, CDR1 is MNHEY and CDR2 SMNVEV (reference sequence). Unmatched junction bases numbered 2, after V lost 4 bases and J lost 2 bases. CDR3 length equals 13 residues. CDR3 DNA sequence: TGTGCCAGCAGTTACAGGGGCGCCTACGAGCAGTACTTC. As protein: CASSYRGAYEQYF.

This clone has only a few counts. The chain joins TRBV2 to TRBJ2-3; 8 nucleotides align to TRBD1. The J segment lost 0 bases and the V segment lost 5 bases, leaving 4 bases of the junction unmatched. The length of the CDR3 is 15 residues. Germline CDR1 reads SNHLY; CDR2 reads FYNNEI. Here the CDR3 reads CASSSGTGSTDTQYF. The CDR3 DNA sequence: TGTGCCAGCAGTTCCGGGACAGGAAGCACAGATACGCAGTATTTT.

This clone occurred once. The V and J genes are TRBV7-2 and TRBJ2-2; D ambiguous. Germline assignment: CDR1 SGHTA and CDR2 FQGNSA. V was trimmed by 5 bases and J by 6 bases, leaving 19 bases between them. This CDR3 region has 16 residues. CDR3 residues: CASSRRFILRPGELFF. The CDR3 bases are TGTGCCAGCAGCCGTAGATTCATCCTACGCCCCGGGGAGCTGTTTTTT.

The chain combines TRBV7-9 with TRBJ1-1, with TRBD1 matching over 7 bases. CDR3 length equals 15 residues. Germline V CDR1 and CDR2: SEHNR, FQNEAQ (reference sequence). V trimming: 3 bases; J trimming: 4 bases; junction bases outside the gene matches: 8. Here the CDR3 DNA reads TGTGCCAGCAGCTTGGGGACAGCTGGAGGCACTGAAGCTTTCTTT. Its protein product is CASSLGTAGGTEAFF.

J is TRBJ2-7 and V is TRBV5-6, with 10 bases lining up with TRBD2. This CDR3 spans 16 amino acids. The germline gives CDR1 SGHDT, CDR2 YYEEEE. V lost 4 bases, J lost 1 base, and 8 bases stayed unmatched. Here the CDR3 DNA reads TGTGCCAGCAGCCCCCCCTGGACTAGCGGTTCCTACGAGCAGTACTTC. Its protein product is CASSPPWTSGSYEQYF.

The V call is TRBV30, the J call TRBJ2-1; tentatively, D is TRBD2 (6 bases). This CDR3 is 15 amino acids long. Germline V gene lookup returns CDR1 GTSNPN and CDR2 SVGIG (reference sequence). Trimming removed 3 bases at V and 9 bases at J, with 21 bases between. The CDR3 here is CAWRKTPLGGIEQFF. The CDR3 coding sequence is TGTGCCTGGAGGAAAACCCCTCTGGGGGGTATTGAGCAGTTCTTC. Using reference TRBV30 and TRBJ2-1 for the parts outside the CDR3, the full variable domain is SQTIHQWPATLVQPVGSPLSLECTVEGTSNPNLYWYRQAAGRGLQLLFYSVGIGQISSEVPQNLSASRPQDRQFILSSKKLLLSDSGFYLCAWRKTPLGGIEQFFGPGTRLTVL.